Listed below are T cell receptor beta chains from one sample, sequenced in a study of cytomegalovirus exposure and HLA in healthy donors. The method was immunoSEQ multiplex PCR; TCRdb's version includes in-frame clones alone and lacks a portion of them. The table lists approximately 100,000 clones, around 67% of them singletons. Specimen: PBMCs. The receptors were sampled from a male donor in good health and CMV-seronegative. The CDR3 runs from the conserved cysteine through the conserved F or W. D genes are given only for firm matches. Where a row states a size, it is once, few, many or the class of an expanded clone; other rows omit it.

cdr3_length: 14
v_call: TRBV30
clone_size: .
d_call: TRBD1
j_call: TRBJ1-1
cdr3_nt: TGTGCCTGGAGCGCCCCGACAGGGCGCACTGAAGCTTTCTTT
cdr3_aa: CAWSAPTGRTEAFF

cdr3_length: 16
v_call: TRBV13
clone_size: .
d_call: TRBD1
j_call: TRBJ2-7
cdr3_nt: TGTGCCAGCAGCTTAGTCGGGACAGGGGTTTCCTACGAGCAGTACTTC
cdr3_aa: CASSLVGTGVSYEQYF

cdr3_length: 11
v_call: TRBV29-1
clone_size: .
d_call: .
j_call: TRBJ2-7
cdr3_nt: TGCAGCGCAGGGGTGGGGTACGAGCAGTACTTC
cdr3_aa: CSAGVGYEQYF

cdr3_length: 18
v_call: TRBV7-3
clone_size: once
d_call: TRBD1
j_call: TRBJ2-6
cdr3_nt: TGTGCCAGCAGCTCCGGACAGGGGGCTGTCTCTGGGGCCAACGTCCTGACTTTC
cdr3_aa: CASSSGQGAVSGANVLTF

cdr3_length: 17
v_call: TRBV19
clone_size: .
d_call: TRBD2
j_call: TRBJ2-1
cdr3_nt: TGTGCCAGTAGTATTGAGCTAGCGGGAAGGATGTTGGATGAGCAGTTCTTC
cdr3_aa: CASSIELAGRMLDEQFF

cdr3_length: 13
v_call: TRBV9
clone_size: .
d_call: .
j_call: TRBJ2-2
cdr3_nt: TGTGCCAGCAGTTGGAGTCGAACCGGGGAGCTGTTTTTT
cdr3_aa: CASSWSRTGELFF

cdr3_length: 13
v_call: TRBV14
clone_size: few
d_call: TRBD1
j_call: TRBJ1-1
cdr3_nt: TGTGCCAGCAGCCGGTTAAGACAGGGTACGGCTTTCTTT
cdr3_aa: CASSRLRQGTAFF

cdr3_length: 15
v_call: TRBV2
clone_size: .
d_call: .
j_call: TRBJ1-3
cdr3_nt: TGTGCCAGCAGTGAAGAACAAGTCTCTGGAAACACCATATATTTT
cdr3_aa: CASSEEQVSGNTIYF

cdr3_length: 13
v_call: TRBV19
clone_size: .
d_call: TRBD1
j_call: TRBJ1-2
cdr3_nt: TGTGCCAGTAGCGTCAGGGGGCGGGAAGGCTACACCTTC
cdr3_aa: CASSVRGREGYTF

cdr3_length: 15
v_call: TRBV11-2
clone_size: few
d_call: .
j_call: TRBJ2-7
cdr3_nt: TGTGCCAGCAGCTTCTTCAGTGGACTCTCCTACGAGCAGTACTTC
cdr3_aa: CASSFFSGLSYEQYF

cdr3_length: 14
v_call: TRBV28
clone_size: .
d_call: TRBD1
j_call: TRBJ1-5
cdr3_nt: TGTGCCAGCAGGCTAACAGGGGACAATCAGCCCCAGCATTTT
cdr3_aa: CASRLTGDNQPQHF

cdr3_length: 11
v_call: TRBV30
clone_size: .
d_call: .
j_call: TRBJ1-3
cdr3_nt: TGTGCCTGGACAGCTGGAAACACCATATATTTT
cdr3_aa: CAWTAGNTIYF

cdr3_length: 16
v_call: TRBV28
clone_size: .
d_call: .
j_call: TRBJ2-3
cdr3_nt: TGTGCCAGCAGTCCCCCTAGGGGCTATTACACAGATACGCAGTATTTT
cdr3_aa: CASSPPRGYYTDTQYF

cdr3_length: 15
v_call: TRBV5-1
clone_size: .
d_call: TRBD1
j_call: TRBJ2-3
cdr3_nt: TGCGCCAGCAGCGGCACAGGGGAGAGCACAGATACGCAGTATTTT
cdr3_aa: CASSGTGESTDTQYF

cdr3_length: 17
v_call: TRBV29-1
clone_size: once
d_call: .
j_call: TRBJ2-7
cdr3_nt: TGCAGCGTTGAAGATTCGAGGGGACCAGGGAGGTTCTACGAGCAGTACTTC
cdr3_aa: CSVEDSRGPGRFYEQYF

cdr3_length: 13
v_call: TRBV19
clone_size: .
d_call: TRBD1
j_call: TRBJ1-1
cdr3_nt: TGTGCCAGTAGTCTCAGGGGGTCCACTGAAGCTTTCTTT
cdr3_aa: CASSLRGSTEAFF

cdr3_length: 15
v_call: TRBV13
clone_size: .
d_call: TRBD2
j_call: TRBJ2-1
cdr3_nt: TGTGCCAGCAGCTTCGGCCTAGCGGGAGCCAATGAGCAGTTCTTC
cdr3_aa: CASSFGLAGANEQFF

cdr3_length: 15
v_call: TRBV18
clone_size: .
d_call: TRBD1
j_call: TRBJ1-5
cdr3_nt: TGTGCCAGCTCACCAGGGACAGGCGGGGTCCAGCCCCAGCATTTT
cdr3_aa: CASSPGTGGVQPQHF

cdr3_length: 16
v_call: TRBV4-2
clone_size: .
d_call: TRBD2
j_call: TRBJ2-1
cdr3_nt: TGTGCCAGCAGCCAGGAGGGTCAGCGGGAGGGCAATGAGCAGTTCTTC
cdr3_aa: CASSQEGQREGNEQFF

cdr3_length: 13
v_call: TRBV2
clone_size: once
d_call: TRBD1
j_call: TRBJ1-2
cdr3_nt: TGTGCCAGCAGTATGGCAGGGGGCGACGGCTACACCTTC
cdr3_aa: CASSMAGGDGYTF

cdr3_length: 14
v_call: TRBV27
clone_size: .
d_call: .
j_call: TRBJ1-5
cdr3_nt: TGTGCCAGCAGCGCGGGGAAAAGCAATCAGCCCCAGCATTTT
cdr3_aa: CASSAGKSNQPQHF

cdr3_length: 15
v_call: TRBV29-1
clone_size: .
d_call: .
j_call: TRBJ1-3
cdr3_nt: TGCAGCGTCGAACTACTCGGGGGTGATGGAAACACCATATATTTT
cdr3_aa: CSVELLGGDGNTIYF

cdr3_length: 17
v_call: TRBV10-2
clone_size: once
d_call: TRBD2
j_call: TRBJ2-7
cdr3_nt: TGCGCCAGCAGCCCTGTGAGTAGCGGGAGGGGGACCTACGAGCAGTACTTC
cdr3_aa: CASSPVSSGRGTYEQYF

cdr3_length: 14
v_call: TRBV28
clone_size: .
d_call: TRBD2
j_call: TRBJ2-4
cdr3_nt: TGTGCCAGCAGTTTCGGGGGGTCCAAAAACATTCAGTACTTC
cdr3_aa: CASSFGGSKNIQYF

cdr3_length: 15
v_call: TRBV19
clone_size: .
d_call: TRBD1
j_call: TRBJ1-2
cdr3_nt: TGTGCCAGTAGTATTGGTAGGGGGCCCTACTATGGCTACACCTTC
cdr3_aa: CASSIGRGPYYGYTF

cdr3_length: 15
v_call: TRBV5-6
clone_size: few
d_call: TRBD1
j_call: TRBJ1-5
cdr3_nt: TGTGCCAGCAGCCAAGGACAGGCGCGCAATCAGCCCCAGCATTTT
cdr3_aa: CASSQGQARNQPQHF

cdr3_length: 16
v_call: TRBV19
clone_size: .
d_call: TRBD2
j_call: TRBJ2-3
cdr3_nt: TGTGCCAGTAGTCCGAGGCTAGCGGGAACCACAGATACGCAGTATTTT
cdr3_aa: CASSPRLAGTTDTQYF

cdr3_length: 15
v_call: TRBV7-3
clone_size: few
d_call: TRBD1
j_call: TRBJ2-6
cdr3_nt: TGTGCCAGCAGCACGACAGGGACTGGGGCCAACGTCCTGACTTTC
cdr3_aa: CASSTTGTGANVLTF

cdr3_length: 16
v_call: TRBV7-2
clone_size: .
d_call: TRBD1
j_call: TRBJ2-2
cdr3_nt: TGTGCCAGCAGCTTAGGCCCAGGGGGAAGGACCGGGGAGCTGTTTTTT
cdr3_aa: CASSLGPGGRTGELFF

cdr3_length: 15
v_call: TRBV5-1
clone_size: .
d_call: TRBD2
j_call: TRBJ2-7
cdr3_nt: TGCGCCAGCAGCTGGGGCGGGGGGGCTAAGGGCGAGCAGTACTTC
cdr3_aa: CASSWGGGAKGEQYF

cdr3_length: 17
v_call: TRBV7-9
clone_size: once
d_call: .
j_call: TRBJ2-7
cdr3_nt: TGTGCCAGCAGCTTAGGAATACCAGGGGGGATTTTCTACGAGCAGTACTTC
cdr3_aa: CASSLGIPGGIFYEQYF

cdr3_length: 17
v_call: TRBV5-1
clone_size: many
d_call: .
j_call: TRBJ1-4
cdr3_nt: TGCGCCAGCAGCTTGGGTGTTGGGGGAGGAACTAATGAAAAACTGTTTTTT
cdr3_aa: CASSLGVGGGTNEKLFF

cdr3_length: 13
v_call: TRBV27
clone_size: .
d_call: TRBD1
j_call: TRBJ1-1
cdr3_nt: TGTGCCAGCAGCCCCGGGACAGGGCGTCCAGCTTTCTTT
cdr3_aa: CASSPGTGRPAFF

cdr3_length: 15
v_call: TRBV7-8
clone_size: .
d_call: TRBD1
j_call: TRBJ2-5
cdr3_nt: TGTGCCAGCAGCACCCGCAGGGGGCTGGGGGAGACCCAGTACTTC
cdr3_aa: CASSTRRGLGETQYF

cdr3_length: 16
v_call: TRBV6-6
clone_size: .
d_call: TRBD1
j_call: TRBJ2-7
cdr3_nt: TGTGCCAGCAGTTACCGGGCGGACAGGGGGTCCTACGAGCAGTACTTC
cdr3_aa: CASSYRADRGSYEQYF

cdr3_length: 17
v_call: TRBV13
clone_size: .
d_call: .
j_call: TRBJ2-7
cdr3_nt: TGTGCCAGCAGCTTAGGCAGAAGTAGCGGCCACTCCTACGAGCAGTACTTC
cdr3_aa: CASSLGRSSGHSYEQYF

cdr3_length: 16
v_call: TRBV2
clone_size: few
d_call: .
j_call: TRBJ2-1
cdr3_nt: TGTGCCAGCAGTGTTCCCCATGACTATTCGATCAATGAGCAGTTCTTC
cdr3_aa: CASSVPHDYSINEQFF

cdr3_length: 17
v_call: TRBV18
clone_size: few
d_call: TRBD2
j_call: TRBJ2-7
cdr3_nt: TGTGCCAGCTCACCAGCAGGACGGCGGGAGACCTCCTACGAGCAGTACTTC
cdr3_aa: CASSPAGRRETSYEQYF

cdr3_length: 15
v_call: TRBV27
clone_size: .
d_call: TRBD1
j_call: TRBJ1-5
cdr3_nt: TGTGCCAGCAATCCGACAGGGGGTGGGGGTCAGCCCCAGCATTTT
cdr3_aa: CASNPTGGGGQPQHF

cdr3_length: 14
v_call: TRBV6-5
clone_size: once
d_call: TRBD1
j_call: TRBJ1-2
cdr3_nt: TGTGCCAGCAGACATAACAGGGGGTGGCATGGCTACACCTTC
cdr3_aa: CASRHNRGWHGYTF

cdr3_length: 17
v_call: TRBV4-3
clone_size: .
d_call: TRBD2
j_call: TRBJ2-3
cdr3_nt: TGCGCCAGCAGCCAAGATGGGACTAGCGGGAGCACAGATACGCAGTATTTT
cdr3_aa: CASSQDGTSGSTDTQYF

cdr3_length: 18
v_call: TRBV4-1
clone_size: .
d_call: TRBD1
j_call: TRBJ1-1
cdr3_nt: TGCGCCAGCAGCCAAGGTTACAGGGGAGGAACAAAGAACACTGAAGCTTTCTTT
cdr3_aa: CASSQGYRGGTKNTEAFF

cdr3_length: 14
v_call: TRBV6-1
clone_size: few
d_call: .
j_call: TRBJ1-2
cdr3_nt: TGTGCCAGCAGTGTCAGGGCCCCCGGGGGTGGCTACACCTTC
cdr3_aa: CASSVRAPGGGYTF

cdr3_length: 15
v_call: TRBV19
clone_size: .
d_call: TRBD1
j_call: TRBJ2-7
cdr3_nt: TGTGCCAGTACCATATCCGGGACAGGCCTCCGGGTATCGTACTTC
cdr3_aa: CASTISGTGLRVSYF

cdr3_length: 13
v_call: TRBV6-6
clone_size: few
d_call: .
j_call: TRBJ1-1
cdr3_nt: TGTGCCAGCAATCTTTCGGGGTACACTGAAGCTTTCTTT
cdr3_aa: CASNLSGYTEAFF

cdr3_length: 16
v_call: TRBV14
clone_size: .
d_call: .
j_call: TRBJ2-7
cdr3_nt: TGTGCCAGCAGCCCCAAGGGATCGGGACTCTCCTACGAGCAGTACTTC
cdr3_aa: CASSPKGSGLSYEQYF

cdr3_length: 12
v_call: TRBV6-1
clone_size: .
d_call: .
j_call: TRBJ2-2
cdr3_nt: TGTGCCAGCAGTCCAGTTGGCGGGGAGCTGTTTTTT
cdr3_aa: CASSPVGGELFF

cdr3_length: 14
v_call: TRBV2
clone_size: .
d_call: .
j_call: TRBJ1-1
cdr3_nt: TGTGCCAGCAGCGCCGGCAGGGTTTTGACTGAAGCTTTCTTT
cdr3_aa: CASSAGRVLTEAFF

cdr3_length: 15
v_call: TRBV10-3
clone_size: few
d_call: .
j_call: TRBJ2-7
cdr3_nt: TGTGCCATCAGTGATATCTCAGGGGCTGGCTACGAGCAGTACTTC
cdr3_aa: CAISDISGAGYEQYF